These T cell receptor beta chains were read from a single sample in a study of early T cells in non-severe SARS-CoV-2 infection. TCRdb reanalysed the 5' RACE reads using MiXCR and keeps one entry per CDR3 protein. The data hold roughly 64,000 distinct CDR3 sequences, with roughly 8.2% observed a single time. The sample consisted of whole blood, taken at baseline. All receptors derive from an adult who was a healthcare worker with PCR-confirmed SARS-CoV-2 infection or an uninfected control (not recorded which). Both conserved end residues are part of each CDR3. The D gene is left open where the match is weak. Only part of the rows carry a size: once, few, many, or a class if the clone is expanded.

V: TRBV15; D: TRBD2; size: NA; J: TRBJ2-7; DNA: TGTGCCACCAGCAGAGATTTACTAATTCTAGCGGGAGCCACCTTC; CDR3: CATSRDLLILAGATF
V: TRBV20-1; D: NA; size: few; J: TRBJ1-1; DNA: TGCAGTACTATCACGGAAAGGAACACTGAAGCTTTCTTT; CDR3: CSTITERNTEAFF
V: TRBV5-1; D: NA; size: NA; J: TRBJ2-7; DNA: TGCGCCAGCAGCTTGGGGTCCTTAATACCCTACGAGCAGTACTTC; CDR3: CASSLGSLIPYEQYF
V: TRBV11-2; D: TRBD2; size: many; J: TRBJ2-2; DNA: TGTGCCAGCAGCCCGGGGGGGTCCGGGGAGCTGTTTTTT; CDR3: CASSPGGSGELFF
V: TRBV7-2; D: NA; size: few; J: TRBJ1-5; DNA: TGTGCCAGCAGCTTAGGCCCTGACAGTACCTATCAGCCCCAGCATTTT; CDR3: CASSLGPDSTYQPQHF
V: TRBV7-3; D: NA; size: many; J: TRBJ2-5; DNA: TGTGCCAGCAGCGCAGGGTTAACTTCGTGGGCCCAGTACTTC; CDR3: CASSAGLTSWAQYF
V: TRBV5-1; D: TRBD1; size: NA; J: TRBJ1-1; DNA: TGCGCCAGCAGCTTGGATAGCAGGGGGGACACTGAAGCTTTCTTT; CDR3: CASSLDSRGDTEAFF
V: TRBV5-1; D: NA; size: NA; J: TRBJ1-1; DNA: TGCGCCAGCAGCTCCCCGGGGAACACTGAAGCTTTCTTT; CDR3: CASSSPGNTEAFF
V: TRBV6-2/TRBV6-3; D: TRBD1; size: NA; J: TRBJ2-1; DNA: TGTGCCAGCAGCGCAAAAGGACAGGGGTACAATGAGCAGTTCTTC; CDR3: CASSAKGQGYNEQFF
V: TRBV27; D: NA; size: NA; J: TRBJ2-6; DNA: TGTGCCAGCAGTTTAGTAGGCCCTGGGGCCAACGTCCTGACTTTC; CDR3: CASSLVGPGANVLTF
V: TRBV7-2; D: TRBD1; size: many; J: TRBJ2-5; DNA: TGTGCCAGCAGCAGGGACAGGCGAAGAGGGTTAGAGACCCAGTACTTC; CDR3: CASSRDRRRGLETQYF
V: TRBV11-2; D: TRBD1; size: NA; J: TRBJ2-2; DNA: TGTGCCAGCACGTTGGACAGGGAAACCGGGGAGCTGTTTTTT; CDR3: CASTLDRETGELFF
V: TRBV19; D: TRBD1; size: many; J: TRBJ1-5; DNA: TGTGCCAGTAGCCTCGGGACAGGGGTTGGCCAGCCCCAGCATTTT; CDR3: CASSLGTGVGQPQHF
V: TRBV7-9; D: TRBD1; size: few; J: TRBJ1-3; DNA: TGTGCCAGCAGCTCACCGGACAGGGCTGGAAACACCATATATTTT; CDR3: CASSSPDRAGNTIYF
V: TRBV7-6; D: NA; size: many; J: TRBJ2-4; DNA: TGTGCCAGCAGCTCGCGGGACAGCTTAAACATTCAGTACTTC; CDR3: CASSSRDSLNIQYF
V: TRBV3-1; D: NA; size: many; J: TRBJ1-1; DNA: TGTGCCAGCAGCCAAGAAGGGGTAGGGACTGAAGCTTTCTTT; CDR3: CASSQEGVGTEAFF
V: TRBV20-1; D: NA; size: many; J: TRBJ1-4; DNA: TGCAGTGCAAGGGGCCAGGAAAAACTGTTTTTT; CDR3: CSARGQEKLFF
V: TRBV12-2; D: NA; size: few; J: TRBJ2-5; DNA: TGTGCAAGTCCGGGGTACCAAGAGACCCAGTACTTC; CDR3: CASPGYQETQYF
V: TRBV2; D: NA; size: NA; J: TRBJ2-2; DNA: TGTGCCAGCAGTGAAGCAGGGGGGGAGCTGTTTTTT; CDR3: CASSEAGGELFF